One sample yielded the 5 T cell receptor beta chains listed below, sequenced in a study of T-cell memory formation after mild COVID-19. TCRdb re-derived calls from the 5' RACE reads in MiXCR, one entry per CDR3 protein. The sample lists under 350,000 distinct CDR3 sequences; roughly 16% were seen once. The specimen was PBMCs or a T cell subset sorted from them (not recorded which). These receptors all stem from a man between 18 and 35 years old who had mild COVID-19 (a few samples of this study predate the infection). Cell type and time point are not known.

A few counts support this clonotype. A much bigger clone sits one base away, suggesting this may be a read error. CDR3 sequence: CASSLEGATEAFF. The CDR3 nucleotides are TGTGCCAGCAGCTTAGAAGGGGCCACTGAAGCTTTCTTT. The V gene is TRBV7-9, the J gene TRBJ1-1; maybe TRBD1 (5 bases). The CDR3 spans 13 residues. Per the germline V gene, CDR1 is SEHNR and CDR2 is FQNEAQ (reference sequence). Deletions cut 1 base from V and 4 bases from J, with 7 bases between.

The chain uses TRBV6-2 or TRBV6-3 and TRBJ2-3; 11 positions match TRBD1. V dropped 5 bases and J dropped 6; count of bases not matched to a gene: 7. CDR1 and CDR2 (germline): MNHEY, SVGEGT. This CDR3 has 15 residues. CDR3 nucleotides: TGTGCCAGCAGTACCGGGACAGGGGGTGCGGATACGCAGTATTTT. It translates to CASSTGTGGADTQYF.

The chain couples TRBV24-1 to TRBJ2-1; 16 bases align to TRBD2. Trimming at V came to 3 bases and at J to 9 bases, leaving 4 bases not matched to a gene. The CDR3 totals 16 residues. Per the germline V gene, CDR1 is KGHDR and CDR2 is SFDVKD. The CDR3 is CATSDPGLAGGLEQFF. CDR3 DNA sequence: TGTGCCACCAGTGATCCGGGACTAGCGGGGGGGCTTGAGCAGTTCTTC.

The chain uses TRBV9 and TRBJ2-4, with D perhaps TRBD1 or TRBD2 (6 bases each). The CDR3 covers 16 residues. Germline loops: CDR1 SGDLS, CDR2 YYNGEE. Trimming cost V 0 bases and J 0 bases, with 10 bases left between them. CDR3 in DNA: TGTGCCAGCAGCGTAGGAGGGGGGCTAGCCAAAAACATTCAGTACTTC. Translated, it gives CASSVGGGLAKNIQYF.

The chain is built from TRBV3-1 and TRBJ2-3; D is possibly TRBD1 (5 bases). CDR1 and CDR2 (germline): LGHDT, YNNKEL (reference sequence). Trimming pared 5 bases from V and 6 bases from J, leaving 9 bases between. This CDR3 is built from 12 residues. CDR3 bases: TGTGCCAGCAGCAACCAGGGTGATACGCAGTATTTT. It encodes CASSNQGDTQYF.